This TCR beta chain was identified during a study of blood T cells in healthy people across ages. Study information: About one barcoded beta molecule was captured per two T cells (by template switching). Overall study findings and caveats: Those diversity estimates obtained from one million T cells were thought to be underestimates. Changes in expanded clonotypes were possibly confounded, as the CMV status of donors was unknown.

The count of this clonotype is one. Antigen unknown. From germline, CDR1 is SQVTM and CDR2 ANQGSEA. After removal of 5 bases from V and 2 bases from J, the junction contained 9 bases not matched to a gene. This CDR3 is 14 amino acids long. A second PCR, run for about 6 to 11 cycles, used a sample-barcoded 5' primer plus a J-beta primer mix. Using its own MiXCR run on the 5' RACE reads, TCRdb lists one record per CDR3 protein. This sample has around 800,000 distinct CDR3 sequences; around 45% occur once, and the top ten carry under 20%. Input material: blood. The source is a man in his fifties or sixties in good health. This chain joins TRBV29-1 and TRBJ2-7; 7 positions agree with TRBD1. The DNA of the CDR3 is TGCAGCGTTCGGGTGACAGGGACCGCCTACGAGCAGTACTTC. Translating it yields CSVRVTGTAYEQYF.